The 20 T cell receptor beta chains below all came from one sample that was sequenced in a study of identical twins. TCRdb redid the calling of the 5' RACE reads with MiXCR, one entry per CDR3 protein. The data hold a few hundred thousand distinct CDR3 sequences, with 20% to 25% observed a single time. These same data were also listed under a study on T cells expressing NK-cell markers.

The sequenced material came from CD4+ T cells sorted from blood. These receptors all come from a woman aged 18-29 years in good health.

The V call is TRBV5-1, the J call TRBJ2-1; D may be TRBD2 (6 bases). Germline CDR1 is SGHRS and CDR2 is YFSETQ. Trimming stripped 1 base from V and 9 bases from J, with 14 bases between. The CDR3 length is 14 residues. The CDR3 DNA is TGCGCCAGCAGCTTGTTAACGGGGGAGGCTGAGCAGTTCTTC. Translated: CASSLLTGEAEQFF.

The CDR3: CASLARVGTDTQYF. CDR3 nucleotides: TGTGCCAGCCTCGCCCGTGTAGGCACAGATACGCAGTATTTT. This chain connects TRBV12-3 or TRBV12-4 to TRBJ2-3; unclear D gene. The length of the CDR3 is 14 residues. Trimming removed 8 bases at V and 1 base at J, with 13 bases between.

The V call is TRBV12-3 or TRBV12-4, the J call TRBJ1-1, with D possibly matching TRBD1 (6 bases). V was trimmed by 1 base and J by 3 bases, leaving 9 bases between them. CDR3 size: 14 residues. The CDR3 nucleotides read TGTGCCAGCAGTTTAGAGGGGGGTTACACTGAAGCTTTCTTT. Its translation is CASSLEGGYTEAFF.

This clonotype was seen a few times. The rearrangement joins TRBV2 to TRBJ2-1; 9 bases align to TRBD2. CDR1 is SNHLY, CDR2 FYNNEI, per germline. J lost 5 bases, V lost 2 bases, and 7 bases had no gene match. The CDR3 sequence is 16 residues long. CDR3 loop: CASSEIGGRVHNEQFF. The CDR3 bases are TGTGCCAGCAGTGAAATTGGCGGGAGGGTCCACAATGAGCAGTTCTTC.

This clonotype was counted only a few times. This chain joins TRBV7-7 and TRBJ2-1; 14 nucleotides align to TRBD2. Germline V gives CDR1 SSHAT, CDR2 FNYEAQ (reference sequence). The CDR3 is made up of 17 amino acids. Trimming at V came to 5 bases and at J to 10 bases, leaving 13 bases not matched to a gene. CDR3 DNA sequence: TGTGCCAGCAGCCCAGACTTGGGACTAGCGGGAGATAGGGAGCAGTTCTTC. Translating it yields CASSPDLGLAGDREQFF.

In this sample, this clonotype turned up many times. The chain combines TRBV10-3 with TRBJ1-6; TRBD1 might be the D (6 bases). The germline V and J ends were trimmed by 7 bases and 6 bases, with 13 bases remaining between them. This CDR3 comprises 14 residues. Looked up from germline, CDR1 is ENHRY and CDR2 is SYGVKD. The CDR3 region is CAITWDMGNSPLHF. DNA of the CDR3: TGTGCCATCACTTGGGACATGGGTAATTCACCCCTCCACTTT.

This clonotype has only a few counts. The rearrangement uses TRBV7-2 and TRBJ2-3; 10 bases align to TRBD2. Looked up from germline, CDR1 is SGHTA and CDR2 is FQGNSA. The CDR3 sequence is 17 residues long. V trimming: 1 base; J trimming: 4 bases; junction bases outside the gene matches: 8. CDR3 sequence: CASSLVGLAGDSDTQYF. The CDR3 DNA sequence: TGTGCCAGCAGCTTAGTCGGGCTAGCGGGAGATTCAGATACGCAGTATTTT.

The sample holds one count of this clonotype. This chain uses TRBV5-1 with TRBJ2-3, with 10 positions matching TRBD1. Per the germline V gene, CDR1 is SGHRS and CDR2 is YFSETQ. V lost 0 bases and J lost 7; bases outside the gene matches: 8. This CDR3 has 16 residues. CDR3 coding DNA: TGCGCCAGCAGCTTGGCAGGGACAGGGGTTCGATATACGCAGTATTTT. It encodes CASSLAGTGVRYTQYF.

The chain has TRBV7-2 and TRBJ2-1; D uncertain. Germline V gives CDR1 SGHTA, CDR2 FQGNSA. The CDR3 totals 15 residues. Trimming shortened V by 1 base and J by 4 bases, and 11 bases separated the two germline ends. In nucleotides, the CDR3 is TGTGCCAGCAGCTTAGATCCCTTATCATACAATGAGCAGTTCTTC. The encoded protein is CASSLDPLSYNEQFF.

V gene TRBV20-1 combines with J gene TRBJ1-2; tentatively, D is TRBD1 (5 bases). Trimming cost V 7 bases and J 3 bases, with 18 bases left between them. Germline values: CDR1 DFQATT, CDR2 SNEGSKA (reference sequence). This CDR3 is built from 14 residues. DNA of the CDR3: TGCAGTGTCCAACCGCCCGGCAGGGACTATGGCTACACCTTC. Translated: CSVQPPGRDYGYTF.

This clonotype showed up just a few times. This chain connects TRBV20-1 to TRBJ2-7; no firm D call. This CDR3 is 13 amino acids long. Germline V gene lookup returns CDR1 DFQATT and CDR2 SNEGSKA (reference sequence). The V end was cut by 2 bases, the J end by 2 bases, with 10 bases between. CDR3 nucleotides: TGCAGTGCTAGAAAGGGATTCGCCTACGAGCAGTACTTC. Translated, it gives CSARKGFAYEQYF.

This clonotype was seen more than once but under ten times. The J gene is TRBJ2-2, the V gene TRBV3-1; D possibly corresponds to TRBD1 (5 bases). This CDR3 has 12 amino acids. Germline V lookup: CDR1 LGHDT, CDR2 YNNKEL (reference sequence). Deletions cut 4 bases from V and 8 bases from J, with 8 bases between. Here the CDR3 DNA reads TGTGCCAGCAGCCGGAAGGGGGGGGAGCTGTTTTTT. Protein: CASSRKGGELFF.

A few counts support this clonotype. The rearrangement uses TRBV20-1 and TRBJ2-7; D tentatively reads TRBD1 or TRBD2 (7 bases each). From germline, CDR1 is DFQATT and CDR2 SNEGSKA (reference sequence). The CDR3 extends over 15 amino acids. V lost 2 bases, J lost 7 bases, and 21 bases lay in between. The CDR3 loop reads CSARQGGLSGQEQYF. The CDR3 DNA is TGCAGTGCTAGACAGGGGGGGCTCTCAGGTCAGGAGCAGTACTTC.

This clonotype was detected only a few times. This chain uses TRBV20-1 with TRBJ2-7; D is unresolved. Germline assignment: CDR1 DFQATT and CDR2 SNEGSKA (reference sequence). V lost 3 bases and J lost 2, with 14 bases in between. The CDR3 runs to 14 residues. The CDR3 DNA is TGCAGTGCTAGGCGGATTCCTTCGCCCTACGAGCAGTACTTC. Its protein product is CSARRIPSPYEQYF.

This clonotype was seen many times. The chain employs TRBV15 and TRBJ2-1, with TRBD2 matching over 8 bases. Germline CDR1 LNHNV, CDR2 YYDKDF (reference sequence). Trimming cost V 5 bases and J 5 bases; bases outside gene matches: 8. CDR3 length equals 15 residues. In DNA, the CDR3 is TGTGCCACCAGCTGGGGAACTAGCGGAAACAATGAGCAGTTCTTC. It translates to CATSWGTSGNNEQFF. The full variable domain, its missing parts supplied by reference TRBV15 and TRBJ2-1, is DAMVIQNPRYQVTQFGKPVTLSCSQTLNHNVMYWYQQKSSQAPKLLFHYYDKDFNNEADTPDNFQSRRPNTSFCFLDIRSPGLGDTAMYLCATSWGTSGNNEQFFGPGTRLTVL.

J is TRBJ1-5 and V is TRBV20-1; a possible D gene is TRBD1 (5 bases). The germline V gene encodes CDR1 DFQATT and CDR2 SNEGSKA (reference sequence). CDR3 length equals 17 residues. V shed 6 bases and J shed 0 bases, with 21 bases lying between them. Here the CDR3 reads CSASPGPTIYSNQPQHF. CDR3 bases: TGCAGTGCGTCACCGGGACCGACAATCTATAGCAATCAGCCCCAGCATTTT.

Only one count was recorded for this clonotype. The chain uses TRBV10-3 and TRBJ2-5; the D gene is possibly TRBD1 (5 bases). Trimming took off 4 bases at V and 0 bases at J, with 9 bases between the two ends. Per the germline V gene, CDR1 is ENHRY and CDR2 is SYGVKD. CDR3 size: 14 residues. CDR3 sequence: CAISGGSYQETQYF. As DNA, the CDR3 is TGTGCCATCAGTGGGGGCTCGTACCAAGAGACCCAGTACTTC.

This sequence joins TRBV6-1 and TRBJ2-7; tentatively, D is TRBD2 (5 bases). Trimming took 0 bases from V and 0 from J, leaving 12 bases between them. Germline V gives CDR1 MNHNS, CDR2 SASEGT. The CDR3 has 16 residues. The CDR3 DNA follows: TGTGCCAGCAGTGAAGCTTTTTACGGGGTCTCCTACGAGCAGTACTTC. Its protein is CASSEAFYGVSYEQYF.

V usage is TRBV20-1 and J usage is TRBJ2-5; D ambiguous. Germline CDR1 reads DFQATT; CDR2 reads SNEGSKA (reference sequence). V was cut by 6 bases and J by 1 base, with 12 bases left in between. The CDR3 covers 13 residues. The CDR3, as DNA: TGCAGTGCGGTCAGCCGAGGCCAAGAGACCCAGTACTTC. It is translated as CSAVSRGQETQYF.

This clonotype was counted a few times. J is TRBJ2-3 and V is TRBV9, with D hard to call. The length of the CDR3 is 14 residues. The ends were cut back, 5 bases at V and 2 bases at J, with 12 bases in the middle. Germline CDR1 is SGDLS and CDR2 is YYNGEE. The CDR3 is CASSLARFTDTQYF. As DNA, the CDR3 is TGTGCCAGCAGTTTGGCCCGGTTCACAGATACGCAGTATTTT.